This T cell receptor (beta chain) was captured in a study of post-analysis software for immune sequencing data. Prepared libraries of TCR beta cDNA carried unique molecular identifiers. TCRdb fed the PCR reads into MiXCR, producing one record per CDR3 protein. The data hold more than 450,000 distinct CDR3 sequences, with roughly two fifths observed a single time. The CDR3 runs to 15 residues. V dropped 6 bases and J dropped 5; count of bases not matched to a gene: 8. Germline V gene data show CDR1 as SGHRS and CDR2 as YFSETQ. Study-wide results and caveats: The F measure placed samples prepared in the same batch into strongly shared clusters. Comparison of patients with controls showed four or five TRBV segments more frequent in patients, TRBV5-6, TRBV5-1 and TRBV20-1 among them.

As concerns this clonotype: Its antigen is not identified.

This TCR derives from a girl aged 10-17 years with multiple sclerosis. The chain combines TRBV5-1 with TRBJ2-1; 10 nucleotides match TRBD2. Material: blood. The CDR3 nucleotides read TGCGCCAGCACCCACCGGCTAGCGGGGGACAATGAGCAGTTCTTC. Translated, it gives CASTHRLAGDNEQFF.